This TCR beta chain comes out of a study of T cell changes during pregnancy in multiple sclerosis. V dropped 1 base and J dropped 2; count of bases not matched to a gene: 5. This CDR3 region has 15 residues. Per the germline V gene, CDR1 is MNHNS and CDR2 is SASEGT. The protocol was immunoSEQ multiplex PCR, while the TCRdb copy is restricted to in-frame clones and leaves out a portion. The sample has 40,000 to 60,000 clones, approximately 95% seen once. The source of this sequence is a female donor with multiple sclerosis, enrolled in a pregnancy study. The source material was CD8+ T cells from peripheral blood mononuclear cells, sampled in the first trimester of pregnancy. The rearrangement joins TRBV6-1 to TRBJ2-7; 7 positions agree with TRBD1. DNA of the CDR3: TGTGCCAGCAGTGAAGGGGACAGCGAAACCTACGAGCAGTACTTC. Translated: CASSEGDSETYEQYF.